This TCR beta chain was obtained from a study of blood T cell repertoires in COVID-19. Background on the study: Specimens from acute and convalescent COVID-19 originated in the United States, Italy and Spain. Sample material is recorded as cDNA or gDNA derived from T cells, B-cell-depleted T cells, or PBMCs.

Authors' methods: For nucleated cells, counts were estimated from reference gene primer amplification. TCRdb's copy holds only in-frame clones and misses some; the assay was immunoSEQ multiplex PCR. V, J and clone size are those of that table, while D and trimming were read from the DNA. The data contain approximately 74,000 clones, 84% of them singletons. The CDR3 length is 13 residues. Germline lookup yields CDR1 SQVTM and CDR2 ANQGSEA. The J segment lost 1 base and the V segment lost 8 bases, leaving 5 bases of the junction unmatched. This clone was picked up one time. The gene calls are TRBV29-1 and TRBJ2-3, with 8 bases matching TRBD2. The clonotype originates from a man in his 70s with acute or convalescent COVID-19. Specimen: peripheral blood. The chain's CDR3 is CSSGGARTDTQYF. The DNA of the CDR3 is TGCAGCTCCGGGGGGGCCCGCACAGATACGCAGTATTTT.